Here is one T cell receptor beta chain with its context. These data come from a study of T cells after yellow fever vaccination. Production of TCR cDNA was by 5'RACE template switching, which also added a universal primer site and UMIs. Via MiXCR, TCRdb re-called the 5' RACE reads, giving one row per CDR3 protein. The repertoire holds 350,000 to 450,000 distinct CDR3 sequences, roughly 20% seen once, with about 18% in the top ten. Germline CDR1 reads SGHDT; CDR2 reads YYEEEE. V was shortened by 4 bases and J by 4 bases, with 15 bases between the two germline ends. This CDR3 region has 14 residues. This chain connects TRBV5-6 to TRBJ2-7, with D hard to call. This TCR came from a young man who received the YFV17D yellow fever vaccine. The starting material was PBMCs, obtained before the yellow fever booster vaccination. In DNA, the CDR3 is TGTGCCAGCAGCCTCAGCCCAAATGGGTACGAGCAGTACGTC. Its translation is CASSLSPNGYEQYV.